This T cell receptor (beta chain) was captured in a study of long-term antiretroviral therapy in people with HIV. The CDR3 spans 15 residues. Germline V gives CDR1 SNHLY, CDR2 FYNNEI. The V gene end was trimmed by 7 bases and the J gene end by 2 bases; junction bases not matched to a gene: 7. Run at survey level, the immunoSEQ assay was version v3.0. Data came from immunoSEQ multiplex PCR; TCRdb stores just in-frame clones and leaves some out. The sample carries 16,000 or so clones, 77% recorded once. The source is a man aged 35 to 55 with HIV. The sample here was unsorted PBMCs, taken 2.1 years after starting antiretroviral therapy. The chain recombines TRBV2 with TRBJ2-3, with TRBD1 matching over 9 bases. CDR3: CASISRDRATDTQYF. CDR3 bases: TGTGCCAGCATCAGTAGGGACAGGGCCACAGATACGCAGTATTTT.